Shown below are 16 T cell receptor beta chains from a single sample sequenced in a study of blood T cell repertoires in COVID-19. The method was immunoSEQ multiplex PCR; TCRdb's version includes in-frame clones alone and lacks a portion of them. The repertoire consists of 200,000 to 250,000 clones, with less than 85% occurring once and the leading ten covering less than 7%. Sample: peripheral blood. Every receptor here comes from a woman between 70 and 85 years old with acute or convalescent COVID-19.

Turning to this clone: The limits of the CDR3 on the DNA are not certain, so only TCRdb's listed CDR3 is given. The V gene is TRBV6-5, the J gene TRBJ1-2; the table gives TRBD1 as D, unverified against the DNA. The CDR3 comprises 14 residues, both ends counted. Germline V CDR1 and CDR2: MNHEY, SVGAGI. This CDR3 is CASSSSTGNYGYTF.

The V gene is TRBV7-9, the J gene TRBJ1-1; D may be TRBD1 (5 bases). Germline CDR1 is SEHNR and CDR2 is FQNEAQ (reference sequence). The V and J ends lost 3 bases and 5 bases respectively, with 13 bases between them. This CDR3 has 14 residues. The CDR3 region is CASSLGTAATEAFF. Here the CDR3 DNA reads TGTGCCAGCAGCTTGGGGACTGCGGCTACTGAAGCTTTCTTT.

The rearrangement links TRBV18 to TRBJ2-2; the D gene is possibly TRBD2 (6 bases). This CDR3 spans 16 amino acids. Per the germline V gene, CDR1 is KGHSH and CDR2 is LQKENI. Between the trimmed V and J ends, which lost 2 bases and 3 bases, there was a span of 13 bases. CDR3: CASSPRASVDTGELFF. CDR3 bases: TGTGCCAGCTCACCAAGGGCTAGCGTGGACACCGGGGAGCTGTTTTTT.

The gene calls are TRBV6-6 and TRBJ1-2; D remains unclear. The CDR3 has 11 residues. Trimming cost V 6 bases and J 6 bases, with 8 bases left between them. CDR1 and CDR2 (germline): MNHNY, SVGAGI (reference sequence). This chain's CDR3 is CASRNSHGYTF. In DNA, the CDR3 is TGTGCCAGCAGAAACAGTCATGGCTACACCTTC.

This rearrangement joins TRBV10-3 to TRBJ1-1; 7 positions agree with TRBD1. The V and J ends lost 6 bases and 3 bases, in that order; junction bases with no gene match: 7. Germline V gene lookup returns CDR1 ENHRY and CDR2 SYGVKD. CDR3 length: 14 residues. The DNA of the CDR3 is TGTGCCATCAGCCGACAGGGTAGGGACACTGAAGCTTTCTTT. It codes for CAISRQGRDTEAFF.

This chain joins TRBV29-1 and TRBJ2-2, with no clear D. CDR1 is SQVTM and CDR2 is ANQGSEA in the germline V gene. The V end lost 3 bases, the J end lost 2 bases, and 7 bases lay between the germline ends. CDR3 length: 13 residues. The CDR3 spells CSVDQVNTGELFF. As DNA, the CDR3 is TGCAGCGTTGATCAGGTTAACACCGGGGAGCTGTTTTTT.

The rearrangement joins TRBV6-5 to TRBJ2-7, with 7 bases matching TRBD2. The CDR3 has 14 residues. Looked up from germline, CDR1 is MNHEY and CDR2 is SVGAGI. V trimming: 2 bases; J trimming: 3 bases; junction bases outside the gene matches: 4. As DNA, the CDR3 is TGTGCCAGCAGTTACCGCGGGGAGGGCTACGAGCAGTACTTC. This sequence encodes CASSYRGEGYEQYF.

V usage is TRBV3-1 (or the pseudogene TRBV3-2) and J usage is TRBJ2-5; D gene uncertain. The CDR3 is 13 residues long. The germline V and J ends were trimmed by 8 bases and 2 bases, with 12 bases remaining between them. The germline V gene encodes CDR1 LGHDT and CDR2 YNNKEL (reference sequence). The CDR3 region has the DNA TGTGCCAGCTCCGCCTCCGGGCAAGAGACCCAGTACTTC. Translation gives CASSASGQETQYF.

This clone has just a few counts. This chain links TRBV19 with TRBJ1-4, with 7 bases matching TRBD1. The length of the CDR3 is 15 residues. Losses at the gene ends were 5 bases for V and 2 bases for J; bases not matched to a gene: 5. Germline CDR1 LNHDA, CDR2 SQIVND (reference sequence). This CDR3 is CASSPRGVTNEKLFF. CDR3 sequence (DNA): TGTGCCAGTAGTCCCAGGGGGGTGACTAATGAAAAACTGTTTTTT.

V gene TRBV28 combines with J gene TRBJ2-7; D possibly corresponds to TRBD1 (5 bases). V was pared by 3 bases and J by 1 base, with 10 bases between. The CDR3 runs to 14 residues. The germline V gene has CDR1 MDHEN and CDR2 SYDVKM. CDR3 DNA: TGTGCCAGCAGTTTCAGCCAGGGATCCTACGAGCAGTACTTC. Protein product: CASSFSQGSYEQYF.

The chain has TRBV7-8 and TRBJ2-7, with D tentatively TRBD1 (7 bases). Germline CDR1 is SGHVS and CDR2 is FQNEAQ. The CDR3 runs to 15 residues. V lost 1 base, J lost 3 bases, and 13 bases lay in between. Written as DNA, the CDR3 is TGTGCCAGCAGCTTAGGCGGGACAGAATACTACGAGCAGTACTTC. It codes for CASSLGGTEYYEQYF.

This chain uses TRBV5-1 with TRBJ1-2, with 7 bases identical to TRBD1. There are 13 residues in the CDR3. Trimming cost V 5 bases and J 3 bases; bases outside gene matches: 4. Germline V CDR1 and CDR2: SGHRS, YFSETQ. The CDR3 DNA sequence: TGCGCCAGCAGTTCAACAGGGGACTATGGCTACACCTTC. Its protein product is CASSSTGDYGYTF.

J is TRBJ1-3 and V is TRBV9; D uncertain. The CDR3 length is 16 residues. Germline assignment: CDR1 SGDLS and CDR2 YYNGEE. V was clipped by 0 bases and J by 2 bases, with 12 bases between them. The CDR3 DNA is TGTGCCAGCAGCGTAGAAGGAGGAACCACTGGAAACACCATATATTTT. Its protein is CASSVEGGTTGNTIYF.

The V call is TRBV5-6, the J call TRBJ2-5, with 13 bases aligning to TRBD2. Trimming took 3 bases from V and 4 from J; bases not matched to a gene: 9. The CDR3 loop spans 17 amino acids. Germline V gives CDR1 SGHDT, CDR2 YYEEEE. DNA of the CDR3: TGTGCCAGCAGCTATCTGGGGGGACTAGCGGGACTAGAGACCCAGTACTTC. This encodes CASSYLGGLAGLETQYF.

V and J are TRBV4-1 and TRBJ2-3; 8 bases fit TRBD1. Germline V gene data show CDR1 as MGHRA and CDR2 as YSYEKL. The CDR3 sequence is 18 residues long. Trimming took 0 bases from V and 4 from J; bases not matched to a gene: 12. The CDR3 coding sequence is TGCGCCAGCAGCCAAGATCCTACCAGGGCACAGGGGGCAGATACGCAGTATTTT. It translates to CASSQDPTRAQGADTQYF.

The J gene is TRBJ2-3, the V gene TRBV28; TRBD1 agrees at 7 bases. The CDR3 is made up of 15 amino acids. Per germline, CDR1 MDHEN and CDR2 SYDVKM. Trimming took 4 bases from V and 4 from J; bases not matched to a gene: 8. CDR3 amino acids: CASSYLDRHPDTQYF. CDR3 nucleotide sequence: TGTGCCAGCAGTTATTTGGACAGGCACCCAGATACGCAGTATTTT.